A selection of T cell receptor beta chains follows, all from one sample in a study of T cell responses to AZD1222 COVID-19 vaccine. Sequencing was performed with immunoSEQ multiplex PCR; in TCRdb, only in-frame clones are kept and a portion is missing. The profile covers roughly 130,000 clones, with under 95% appearing a single time and 7.5% taken by the ten largest. The material sequenced was peripheral blood, taken 28 days after the second dose of the MenACWY control vaccine. These receptors originate from an adult who received the MenACWY meningococcal vaccine as a control. The CDR3 runs from the conserved cysteine through the conserved F or W. D genes are given only for firm matches. Rows may omit the clone size; those that give it use once, few, many or a size class.

j_call d_call v_call clone_size cdr3_nt cdr3_aa
TRBJ1-6 . TRBV6-2/TRBV6-3 . TGTGCCAGCAGCTCCACCAGACTCAGGAGCTCCTATAATTCACCCCTCCACTTT CASSSTRLRSSYNSPLHF
TRBJ2-3 . TRBV7-9 once TGTGCCAGCAGCTTGTTAGGAAACCCAGATACGCAGTATTTT CASSLLGNPDTQYF
TRBJ2-2 TRBD1 TRBV25-1 . TGTGCCAGCAGTGAAGGGACAGGGACCACCGGGGAGCTGTTTTTT CASSEGTGTTGELFF
TRBJ1-2 TRBD1 TRBV7-2 . TGTGCCAGCAGCTCCCGGGACAGGGGGGGCTACACCTTC CASSSRDRGGYTF
TRBJ1-2 . TRBV11-2 . TGTGCCAGCAGCTTAGACATCGATTTCTATGGCTACACCTTC CASSLDIDFYGYTF
TRBJ1-5 . TRBV20-1 . TGCAGTGCTAGTCGGGGAGTCCCGGGGCAGCCCCAGCATTTT CSASRGVPGQPQHF
TRBJ2-7 . TRBV2 . TGTGCCACCATATTTTCACAGGGTACCGAGCAGTACTTC CATIFSQGTEQYF
TRBJ2-3 . TRBV10-3 . TGTGCCATCAGTGAGTCGGACGGGGGACGCACAGATACGCAGTATTTT CAISESDGGRTDTQYF
TRBJ1-1 . TRBV6-5 . TGTGCCAGCAGTCCGTCGGGGATCTGGACTGAAGCTTTCTTT CASSPSGIWTEAFF
TRBJ2-1 . TRBV27 . TGTGCCAGCAGTCCCTACGCAAGCTCCTACAATGAGCAGTTCTTC CASSPYASSYNEQFF
TRBJ2-7 TRBD1 TRBV7-2 . TGTGCCAGCAGCGCCTCCGGGACAGAGACTTACGAGCAGTACTTC CASSASGTETYEQYF